At least ten counts were recorded for the clone carrying this T cell receptor (beta chain). What it recognizes is unknown. Other DNA sequences in the same sample also yield this CDR3. This sample is drawn from a study of CD8+ T cells in alopecia areata. RNA, once extracted, was reverse transcribed into cDNA for use as the sequencing template. Repertoires were generated with immunoSEQ multiplex PCR, while TCRdb's copy carries only in-frame clones and drops some. Among about 200,000 clones listed, around two fifths were seen once. Study results and caveats: The study found higher clonality in lesional than normal scalp, especially in alopecia totalis/universalis.

Treatment in this sample: oral pan-JAK inhibitor, 5-10 mg twice daily. Those with alopecia areata gave lesional scalp punch biopsies and peripheral blood. The CDR3 covers 12 residues. The germline V gene has CDR1 SGHTA and CDR2 FQGNSA. Trimming pared 5 bases from V and 2 bases from J, leaving 5 bases between. The origin of this receptor is a human donor with alopecia areata. The rearrangement links TRBV7-2 to TRBJ2-3, with D hard to call. The sample consisted of CD4+ T cells sorted from blood, taken around week 31, from a patient treated with tofacitinib. As DNA, the CDR3 is TGTGCCAGCAGCCAAGTCACAGATACGCAGTATTTT. Protein product: CASSQVTDTQYF.